The subject of this entry is one T cell receptor (beta chain). What it recognizes is unknown. This entry is derived from a study of cytomegalovirus exposure and HLA in healthy donors. Study findings and constraints: Later analysis associated a missense DCLRE1C variant with TCR beta V- and J-gene trimming. Roughly uniform sequencing depth across donors was assumed, possibly incorrectly.

The study ran its PCR with 60 Vbeta and 13 Jbeta primers. Sequencing used immunoSEQ multiplex PCR; TCRdb keeps in-frame clones, though not all of them. The sample has about 190,000 clones; 79% are singletons. Germline V gene sequence: CDR1 SGHRS, CDR2 YFSETQ. V dropped 5 bases and J dropped 4 bases, with 4 bases sitting between them. The CDR3 has 11 amino acids. This TCR was sampled from a woman aged 18-29 years in good health and CMV-seronegative. The rearrangement links TRBV5-1 to TRBJ2-1; D is unresolved. Specimen: PBMCs. The CDR3 is CASSSYNEQFF. DNA of the CDR3: TGCGCCAGCAGTTCGTACAATGAGCAGTTCTTC.